The rows below give T cell receptor beta chains drawn from one sample of a study of blood T cell repertoires in COVID-19. Some clones are missing from TCRdb's copy, which holds only in-frame ones; the method was immunoSEQ multiplex PCR. Of more than 250,000 clones listed, approximately 85% are singletons. Sequencing used peripheral blood. The receptors were sampled from a woman in her fifties or sixties with acute or convalescent COVID-19. Both conserved end residues are part of each CDR3. D genes are given only for firm matches. Rows may omit the clone size; those that give it use once, few, many or a size class.

d_call	clone_size	v_call	j_call	cdr3_nt	cdr3_aa
TRBD1	.	TRBV11-2	TRBJ1-6	TGTGCCAGCAGACATGGGGGACAGGGTAGAAATTCACCCCTCCACTTT	CASRHGGQGRNSPLHF
TRBD2	.	TRBV27	TRBJ2-3	TGTGCCAGCTCATCCGGGAGGGGGAAGTGGGACTTACTATCCACAGATACGCAGTATTTT	CASSSGRGKWDLLSTDTQYF
TRBD2	.	TRBV27	TRBJ2-1	TGTGCCAGCGGGTGGACTAGCGGGAGGACTGAGCAGTTCTTC	CASGWTSGRTEQFF
TRBD1	.	TRBV4-3	TRBJ1-2	TGCGCCAGCAGCCGAACAGGGGGCACTGGCTACACCTTC	CASSRTGGTGYTF
TRBD1	.	TRBV28	TRBJ2-7	TGTGCCAGCAGTTCCTGGACAGGGGGAACCTACGAGCAGTACTTC	CASSSWTGGTYEQYF
TRBD1	.	TRBV9	TRBJ1-4	TGTGCCAGCAGCGTAGAGGCCCAGGGGGCTGGTGAAAAACTGTTTTTT	CASSVEAQGAGEKLFF
TRBD1	.	TRBV7-3	TRBJ2-7	TGTGCCACCGGACAGGAATCCTACGAGCAGTACTTC	CATGQESYEQYF
.	.	TRBV3-1/TRBV3-2	TRBJ2-7	TGTGCCAGCAGCCAAGGCTACTTAATCGAGCAGTACTTC	CASSQGYLIEQYF
.	.	TRBV28	TRBJ2-7	TGTGCCAGCAGTTTTATTCAGGGGAACTCCTACGAGCAGTACTTC	CASSFIQGNSYEQYF
TRBD1	.	TRBV18	TRBJ2-7	TGTGCCAGCTCACCCCGACAGGGAAGCTCCTACGAGCAGTACTTC	CASSPRQGSSYEQYF
.	once	TRBV6-1	TRBJ1-1	TGTGCCAGCAGTGAACCCCCGCAGGGGAACACTGAAGCTTTCTTT	CASSEPPQGNTEAFF
.	.	TRBV15	TRBJ1-5	TGTGCCACCAGCAGAGAGTTTCCCAACAATCAGCCCCAGCATTTT	CATSREFPNNQPQHF
.	.	TRBV4-3	TRBJ2-5	TGCGCCAGCAGCCAGGCTGACAACCCCCAAGAGACCCAGTACTTC	CASSQADNPQETQYF
.	.	TRBV2	TRBJ2-3	TGTGCCAGCAGTGAACGAGCCTTCGAGCCAGGATATACGCAGTATTTT	CASSERAFEPGYTQYF
.	few	TRBV6-2/TRBV6-3	TRBJ1-5	TGTGCCAGCAGTAACTACAGGGACCAGCCCCAGCATTTT	CASSNYRDQPQHF
TRBD2	.	TRBV7-8	TRBJ2-3	TGTGCCAGCAGCTCCGGGACTAGAGGGGTAGATACGCAGTATTTT	CASSSGTRGVDTQYF
.	.	TRBV5-6	TRBJ2-2	TGTGCCAGCAGCTTTCAGGGGTTTTTAGGCAACACCGGGGAGCTGTTTTTT	CASSFQGFLGNTGELFF
TRBD2	.	TRBV5-6	TRBJ2-4	TGTGCCAGCAGCTTGTTGGCGGGGGACCGAAACATTCAGTACTTC	CASSLLAGDRNIQYF
.	.	TRBV30	TRBJ1-2	TGTGCCTGGAGTGTAGGGGGAATACTAGCTAACTATGGCTACACCTTC	CAWSVGGILANYGYTF
.	.	TRBV19	TRBJ1-2	TGTGCCAGTAACCCTGTTGGGGGCACTAACTATGGCTACACCTTC	CASNPVGGTNYGYTF
TRBD1	once	TRBV29-1	TRBJ1-1	TGCAGCGTGGCCCGACAGGGTAGAAGTACTGAAGCTTTCTTT	CSVARQGRSTEAFF
TRBD1	.	TRBV6-5	TRBJ1-6	TGTGCCAGCAGTTACAGGGGGCGAGTTTATAATTCACCCCTCCACTTT	CASSYRGRVYNSPLHF
TRBD2	.	TRBV9	TRBJ2-3	TGTGCCAGCAGCGTAGGGTTGACTAGCGGGACCCTCGGGGATACGCAGTATTTT	CASSVGLTSGTLGDTQYF
.	.	TRBV19	TRBJ1-2	TGTGCCAGTATCCCGTTCTACTTGGCAGACAAGAACTATGGCTACACCTTC	CASIPFYLADKNYGYTF
.	.	TRBV5-4	TRBJ2-5	TGTGCCAGCAGCTTGTTAGAAGAGACCCAGTACTTC	CASSLLEETQYF
.	.	TRBV4-2	TRBJ1-3	TGTGCCAGCAGCCAAGCCCAGGGTACCCCCTCTGGAAACACCATATATTTT	CASSQAQGTPSGNTIYF
TRBD1	.	TRBV6-2/TRBV6-3	TRBJ2-6	TGTGCCAGCAGTTGGAGACAAGACAGGGAACCCTCTGGGGCCAACGTCCTGACTTTC	CASSWRQDREPSGANVLTF
TRBD2	.	TRBV28	TRBJ2-7	TGTGCCAGCAGTCCCGTGACTAGCGGGAGGTTTGCCGAGCAGTACTTC	CASSPVTSGRFAEQYF
.	.	TRBV27	TRBJ2-1	TGTGCCAGCACCTTTCGGGGGAGAAAGCAGTTCTTC	CASTFRGRKQFF
TRBD1	.	TRBV5-1	TRBJ2-7	TGCGCCAGCACCCGGGACAGTAGCTCCTACGAGCAGTACTTC	CASTRDSSSYEQYF
.	.	TRBV6-5	TRBJ1-1	TGTGCCAGCAGTTACGCGGTAGGACAGTTAAGGGAAGCTTTCTTT	CASSYAVGQLREAFF
.	once	TRBV4-1	TRBJ2-1	TGCGCCAGCAGCCAAGAGAGAGCGAGCTCCTACAATGAGCAGTTCTTC	CASSQERASSYNEQFF
TRBD1	.	TRBV6-6	TRBJ2-7	TGTGCCAGCAGTTACGGGACAGGGGTATACGAGCAGTACTTC	CASSYGTGVYEQYF
.	.	TRBV6-5	TRBJ1-1	TGTGCCAGCAGTTACTCGAGAGGGTTGAACACTGAAGCTTTCTTT	CASSYSRGLNTEAFF
.	.	TRBV21-1	TRBJ2-3	TGTGCCAGCAGCCCTCAGCGGATATCAGATACGCAGTATTTT	CASSPQRISDTQYF
TRBD2	once	TRBV5-1	TRBJ2-2	TGCGCCAGCAGCTTAGCAGCGGGAGTGTCCACCGGGGAGCTGTTTTTT	CASSLAAGVSTGELFF
.	.	TRBV13	TRBJ2-2	TGTGCCAGCAGCTTAAATTCTCCCGGGGAGCTGTTTTTT	CASSLNSPGELFF
.	.	TRBV19	TRBJ1-1	TGTGCCAGTAGTATAAGGTGGCGGGGGGTCGAAGCTTTCTTT	CASSIRWRGVEAFF
TRBD1	.	TRBV19	TRBJ2-5	TGTGCCAGTAGTATCACCACACCGGGACAGGGGGCGCTAAATGCGGAGACCCAGTACTTC	CASSITTPGQGALNAETQYF
.	.	TRBV11-1	TRBJ2-5	TGTGCCAGCAGCTTAGCGGGGGGAGTAGAGACCCAGTACTTC	CASSLAGGVETQYF
.	.	TRBV18	TRBJ2-5	TGTGCCAGCTCACCACCTGTCGTTCCGGAGACCCAGTACTTC	CASSPPVVPETQYF
TRBD1	.	TRBV6-5	TRBJ2-7	TGTGCCAGCCGAGGGGGCCTATCATACGAGCAGTACTTC	CASRGGLSYEQYF
.	.	TRBV11-3	TRBJ2-5	TGTGCCAGCAGCTTATCAAACCAAGAGACCCAGTACTTC	CASSLSNQETQYF
TRBD2	.	TRBV9	TRBJ2-5	TGTGCCAGCACCCCGGGGAGGGGACTAGCGGAAGAGACCCAGTACTTC	CASTPGRGLAEETQYF
TRBD2	.	TRBV19	TRBJ2-7	TGTGCCAGTAGTAGGCTAGCGGGAGACTACGAGCAGTACTTC	CASSRLAGDYEQYF
TRBD2	.	TRBV27	TRBJ2-5	TGTGCCAGCAGTTCGGCGGGGGGGTTTGACCAAGAGACCCAGTACTTC	CASSSAGGFDQETQYF
.	.	TRBV7-2	TRBJ2-5	TGTGCCAGCAGCCCCAGACTTGAAGAGACCCAGTACTTC	CASSPRLEETQYF
TRBD1	.	TRBV9	TRBJ2-7	TGTGCCAGCAGCGTAGGGTGGACAGGGTCTGAAGACGAGCAGTACTTC	CASSVGWTGSEDEQYF
.	.	TRBV5-6	TRBJ1-1	TGTGCCAGCAGCTTGTGGGTATCGGGCACTGAAGCTTTCTTT	CASSLWVSGTEAFF
TRBD2	.	TRBV5-1	TRBJ2-3	TGCGCCAGCAGCTCCCGACTAGCGGGGGTCACAGATACGCAGTATTTT	CASSSRLAGVTDTQYF
.	.	TRBV28	TRBJ1-1	TGTGCCAGCAGAATCTACCTAGAAGCTTTCTTT	CASRIYLEAFF
TRBD1	once	TRBV11-2	TRBJ2-4	TGTGCCAGCAGGCCGCCATCCGGGACAGGGGGCCTAAACATTCAGTACTTC	CASRPPSGTGGLNIQYF